This entry concerns a single TCR beta chain. The data were obtained in a study of blood T cell repertoires in COVID-19. At the level of the study: Samples came from the United States, Italy and Spain, spanning acute and convalescent COVID-19.

CDR1 LGHNA and CDR2 YSLEER come from the germline V gene. The CDR3 contains 16 residues. Trimming left V 3 bases short and J 0 bases short, with 15 bases between. The data were produced by immunoSEQ multiplex PCR, yet TCRdb's version contains in-frame clones alone and is incomplete. The sample records 110,000 or so clones, over 75% being singletons. The V call is TRBV4-3, the J call TRBJ2-7; D is uncertain. Sequencing was carried out using peripheral blood. The sequence came from a woman in her 70s who had recovered from COVID-19. The DNA for the CDR3 is TGCGCCAGCAGCCACCACCCGGGTCAGCTCTCCTACGAGCAGTACTTC. Residues: CASSHHPGQLSYEQYF.